The 12 T cell receptor beta chains given below trace back to one sample, sequenced in a study of shared clonotypes between healthy human individuals. The naive CD8 subset, CD45RO-negative cells positively selected for CCR7, excluded terminally differentiated effector memory CD45RA+ cells. The table came from immunoSEQ multiplex PCR; TCRdb's copy has only in-frame clones and leaves some out. The table includes a few million clones, 85% to 95% detected once. The sequenced sample was naive CD8+ T cells from PBMCs. These receptors were taken from a man aged 18 to 29 in good health. Some clones in this sample may be carry-over from other donors' samples.

This sequence joins TRBV9 and TRBJ2-1; 8 nucleotides agree with TRBD2. Germline loops: CDR1 SGDLS, CDR2 YYNGEE. The CDR3 loop spans 14 amino acids. Losses at the gene ends were 5 bases for V and 9 bases for J; bases not matched to a gene: 10. This CDR3 reads CASSGSGRGSEQFF. The CDR3 region has the DNA TGTGCCAGCAGTGGGAGCGGGAGAGGAAGTGAGCAGTTCTTC. Drawing the rest from reference TRBV9 and TRBJ2-1, the complete variable domain is DSGVTQTPKHLITATGQRVTLRCSPRSGDLSVYWYQQSLDQGLQFLIQYYNGEERAKGNILERFSAQQFPDLHSELNLSSLELGDSALYFCASSGSGRGSEQFFGPGTRLTVL.

This chain links TRBV27 with TRBJ2-3, with TRBD2 matching over 10 bases. The V segment lost 5 bases and the J segment 5 bases; nucleotides outside the gene matches: 10. The CDR3 loop spans 16 amino acids. Germline-derived CDR1 and CDR2 are MNHEY and SMNVEV (reference sequence). CDR3 protein: CASSHPSSGSGDTQYF. In nucleotides, the CDR3 is TGTGCCAGCAGTCATCCGTCTAGCGGGAGTGGAGATACGCAGTATTTT.

The V call is TRBV7-9, the J call TRBJ2-2; D unresolved. Germline V gene lookup returns CDR1 SEHNR and CDR2 FQNEAQ (reference sequence). There are 15 residues in the CDR3. V shed 8 bases and J shed 7 bases, with 20 bases lying between them. In DNA, the CDR3 is TGTGCCAGCGTGGGCGGAGACCGGATAGGCGGGGAGCTGTTTTTT. Residues: CASVGGDRIGGELFF.

This clone was found once. The V call is TRBV28, the J call TRBJ1-3; D may be TRBD1 (5 bases). The V and J ends lost 3 bases and 0 bases respectively, with 12 bases between them. CDR3 length equals 16 residues. Per the germline V gene, CDR1 is MDHEN and CDR2 is SYDVKM. CDR3 sequence (DNA): TGTGCCAGCAGTTTCAGGGCCAGCATCTCTGGAAACACCATATATTTT. Protein: CASSFRASISGNTIYF.

The rearrangement links TRBV4-2 to TRBJ1-4; D remains ambiguous. This CDR3 comprises 15 residues. The germline V and J ends were trimmed by 1 base and 6 bases, with 12 bases remaining between them. Germline V lookup: CDR1 LGHNA, CDR2 YNFKEQ. The CDR3 DNA reads TGTGCCAGCAGCCAAGTTCAGGTCGACGATGAAAAACTGTTTTTT. Protein sequence: CASSQVQVDDEKLFF.

V usage is TRBV7-9 and J usage is TRBJ2-7; 11 bases agree with TRBD2. The germline V gene has CDR1 SEHNR and CDR2 FQNEAQ (reference sequence). The CDR3 consists of 15 residues. V gave up 5 bases and J gave up 5 bases; unmatched junction bases: 8. CDR3 bases: TGTGCCAGCAGCGCCACTAGCGGGAGTCTGGACGAGCAGTACTTC. Its translation is CASSATSGSLDEQYF.

The rearrangement uses TRBV28 and TRBJ1-3; the D is unclear. The V end was cut by 3 bases, the J end by 2 bases, with 8 bases between. The germline gives CDR1 MDHEN, CDR2 SYDVKM. The CDR3 consists of 14 residues. CDR3 region: CASSFGWTGNTIYF. In nucleotides, the CDR3 is TGTGCCAGCAGTTTTGGGTGGACTGGAAACACCATATATTTT.

This chain joins TRBV9 and TRBJ2-3; tentatively, D is TRBD2 (6 bases). The CDR3 is 16 residues long. Looked up from germline, CDR1 is SGDLS and CDR2 is YYNGEE. The V gene lost 0 bases and the J gene lost 0 bases, with 11 bases spanning the gap. CDR3 region: CASSVAWRESTDTQYF. CDR3 coding DNA: TGTGCCAGCAGCGTAGCTTGGCGGGAAAGCACAGATACGCAGTATTTT.

The rearrangement joins TRBV9 to TRBJ1-2; no clear D gene. CDR3 size: 15 residues. Germline values: CDR1 SGDLS, CDR2 YYNGEE. V lost 4 bases to trimming and J lost 7 bases, with 20 bases between them. The CDR3 loop is CASSLTEQSDRGYTF. CDR3 in DNA: TGTGCCAGCAGCCTTACCGAGCAGTCTGATCGTGGCTACACCTTC.

V is TRBV2 and J is TRBJ2-7; D is unclear. The CDR3 has 15 residues. Trimming removed 4 bases from V and 3 bases from J, with 16 bases in between. The germline V gene encodes CDR1 SNHLY and CDR2 FYNNEI. The CDR3 sequence: CASSGSQAAFYEQYF. CDR3 nucleotides: TGTGCCAGCAGTGGTAGTCAGGCAGCCTTCTACGAGCAGTACTTC. The full variable domain, rest sourced from reference TRBV2 and TRBJ2-7, is EPEVTQTPSHQVTQMGQEVILRCVPISNHLYFYWYRQILGQKVEFLVSFYNNEISEKSEIFDDQFSVERPDGSNFTLKIRSTKLEDSAMYFCASSGSQAAFYEQYFGPGTRLTVT.

The chain combines TRBV7-8 with TRBJ2-4; D may match TRBD1 or TRBD2 (5 bases each). Germline CDR1 reads SGHVS; CDR2 reads FQNEAQ. V was pared by 1 base and J by 11 bases, with 12 bases between. The CDR3 consists of 13 residues. CDR3 sequence (DNA): TGTGCCAGCAGCTTAGAAGTGATGGGGGTTCAGTACTTC. Translation: CASSLEVMGVQYF.

This clone was seen just once. The chain carries TRBV4-1 and TRBJ1-6, with unresolved D. V was pared by 1 base and J by 0 bases, with 7 bases between. The CDR3 runs to 16 residues. The germline V gene has CDR1 MGHRA and CDR2 YSYEKL. CDR3 bases: TGCGCCAGCAGCCAAGGGGAGAGCTCCTATAATTCACCCCTCCACTTT. Translation: CASSQGESSYNSPLHF.